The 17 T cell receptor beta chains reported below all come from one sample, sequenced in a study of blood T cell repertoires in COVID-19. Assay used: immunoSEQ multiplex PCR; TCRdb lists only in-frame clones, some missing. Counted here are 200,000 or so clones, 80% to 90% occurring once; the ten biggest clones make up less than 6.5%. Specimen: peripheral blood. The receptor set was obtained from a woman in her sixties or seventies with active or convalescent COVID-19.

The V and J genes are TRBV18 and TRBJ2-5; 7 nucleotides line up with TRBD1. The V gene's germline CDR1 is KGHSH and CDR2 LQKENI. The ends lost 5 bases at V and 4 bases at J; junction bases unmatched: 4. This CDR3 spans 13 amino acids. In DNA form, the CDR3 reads TGTGCCAGCTCAGACAGGGTCGGAGAGACCCAGTACTTC. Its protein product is CASSDRVGETQYF.

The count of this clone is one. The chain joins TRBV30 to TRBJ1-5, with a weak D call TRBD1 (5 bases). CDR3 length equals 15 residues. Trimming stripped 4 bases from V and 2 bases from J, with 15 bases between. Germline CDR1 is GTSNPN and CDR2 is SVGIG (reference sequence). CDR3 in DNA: TGTGCCTGGACCCTGGGTGGAGGGGGCAATCAGCCCCAGCATTTT. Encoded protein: CAWTLGGGGNQPQHF. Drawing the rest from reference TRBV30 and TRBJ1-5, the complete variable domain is SQTIHQWPATLVQPVGSPLSLECTVEGTSNPNLYWYRQAAGRGLQLLFYSVGIGQISSEVPQNLSASRPQDRQFILSSKKLLLSDSGFYLCAWTLGGGGNQPQHFGDGTRLSIL.

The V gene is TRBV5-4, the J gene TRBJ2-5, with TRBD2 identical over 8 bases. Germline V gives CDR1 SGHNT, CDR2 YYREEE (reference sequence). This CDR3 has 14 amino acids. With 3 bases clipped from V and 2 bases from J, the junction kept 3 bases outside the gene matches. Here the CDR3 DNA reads TGTGCCAGCAGCTCCGGACTAGCTCAAGAGACCCAGTACTTC. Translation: CASSSGLAQETQYF.

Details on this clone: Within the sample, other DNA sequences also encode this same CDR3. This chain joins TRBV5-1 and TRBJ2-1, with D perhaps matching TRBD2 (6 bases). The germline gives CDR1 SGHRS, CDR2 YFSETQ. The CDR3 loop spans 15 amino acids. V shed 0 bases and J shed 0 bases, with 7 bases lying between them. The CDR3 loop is CASSLVGSSYNEQFF. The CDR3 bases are TGCGCCAGCAGCTTGGTCGGGAGCTCCTACAATGAGCAGTTCTTC.

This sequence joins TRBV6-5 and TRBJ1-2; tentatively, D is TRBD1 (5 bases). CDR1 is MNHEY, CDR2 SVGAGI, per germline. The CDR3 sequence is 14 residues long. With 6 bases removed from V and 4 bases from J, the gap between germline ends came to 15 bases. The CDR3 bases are TGTGCCAGCAGACGCCCGGACATCCTCTATGGCTACACCTTC. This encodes CASRRPDILYGYTF.

CDR3 coding DNA: TGTGCCAGCAGTGATCAAGGAAGGGGGGGAGGCCGGCCCCATGAGCAGTTCTTC. Translating it yields CASSDQGRGGGRPHEQFF. The chain carries TRBV6-1 and TRBJ2-1; weak D call: TRBD2 (7 bases). The CDR3 contains 18 residues. In germline, CDR1 is MNHNS, CDR2 SASEGT. Trimming removed 3 bases at V and 8 bases at J, with 26 bases between.

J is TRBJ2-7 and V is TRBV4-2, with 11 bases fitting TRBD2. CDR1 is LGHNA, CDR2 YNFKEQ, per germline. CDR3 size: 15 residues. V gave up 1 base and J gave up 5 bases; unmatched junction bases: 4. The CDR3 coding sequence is TGTGCCAGCAGCCAAGCGGCTAGCGGGAGGAACGAGCAGTACTTC. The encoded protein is CASSQAASGRNEQYF.

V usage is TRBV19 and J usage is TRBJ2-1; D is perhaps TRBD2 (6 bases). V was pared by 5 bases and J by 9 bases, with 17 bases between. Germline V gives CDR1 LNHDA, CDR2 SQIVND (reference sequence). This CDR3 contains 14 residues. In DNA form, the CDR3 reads TGTGCCAGTAGTGTCCCCCCCCGGGGGTCTGAGCAGTTCTTC. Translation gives CASSVPPRGSEQFF.

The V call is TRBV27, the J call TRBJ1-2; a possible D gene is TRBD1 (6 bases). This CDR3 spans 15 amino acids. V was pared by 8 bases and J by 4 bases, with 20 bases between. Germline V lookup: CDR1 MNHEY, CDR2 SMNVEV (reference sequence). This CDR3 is CASGPTGAPSYGYTF. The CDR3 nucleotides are TGTGCCAGCGGCCCGACAGGAGCGCCTTCCTATGGCTACACCTTC.

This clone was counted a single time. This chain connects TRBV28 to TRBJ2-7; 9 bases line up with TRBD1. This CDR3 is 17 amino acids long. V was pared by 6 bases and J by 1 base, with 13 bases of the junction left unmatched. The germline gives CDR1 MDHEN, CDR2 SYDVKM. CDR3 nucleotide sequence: TGTGCCAGCAGCGTAACCGGGACAGGGAGTCTTTCCTACGAGCAGTACTTC. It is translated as CASSVTGTGSLSYEQYF.

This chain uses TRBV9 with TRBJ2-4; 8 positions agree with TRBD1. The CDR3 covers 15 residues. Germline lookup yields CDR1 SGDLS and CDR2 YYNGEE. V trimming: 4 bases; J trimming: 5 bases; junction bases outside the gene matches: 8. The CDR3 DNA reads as TGTGCCAGCAGCCCTGGACAGGGATCGGAAAACATTCAGTACTTC. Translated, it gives CASSPGQGSENIQYF.

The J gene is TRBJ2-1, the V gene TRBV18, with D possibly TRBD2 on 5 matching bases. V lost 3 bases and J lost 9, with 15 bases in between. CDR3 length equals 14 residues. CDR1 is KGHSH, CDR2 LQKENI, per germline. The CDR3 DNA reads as TGTGCCAGCTCACCGGGAACGGAGGTGGGTGAGCAGTTCTTC. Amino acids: CASSPGTEVGEQFF.

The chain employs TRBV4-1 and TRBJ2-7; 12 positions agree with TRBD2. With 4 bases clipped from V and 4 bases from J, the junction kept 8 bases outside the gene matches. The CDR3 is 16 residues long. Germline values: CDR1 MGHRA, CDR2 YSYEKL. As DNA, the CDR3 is TGCGCCAGCAGCCTCCGACTAGCGGGAGACAGGTACGAGCAGTACTTC. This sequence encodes CASSLRLAGDRYEQYF.

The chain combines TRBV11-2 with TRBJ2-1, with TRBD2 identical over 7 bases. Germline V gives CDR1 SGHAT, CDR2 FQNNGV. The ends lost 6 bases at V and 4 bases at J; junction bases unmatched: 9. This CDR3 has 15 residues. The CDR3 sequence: CASRAPGTKYNEQFF. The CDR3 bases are TGTGCCAGCAGAGCACCCGGGACTAAGTACAATGAGCAGTTCTTC.

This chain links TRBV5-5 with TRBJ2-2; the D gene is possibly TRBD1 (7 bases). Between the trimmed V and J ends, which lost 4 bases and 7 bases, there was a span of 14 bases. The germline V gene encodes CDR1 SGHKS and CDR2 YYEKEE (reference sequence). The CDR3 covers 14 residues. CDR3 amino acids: CASSPRRDSGELFF. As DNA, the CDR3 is TGTGCCAGCAGCCCAAGGAGGGACAGCGGGGAGCTGTTTTTT.

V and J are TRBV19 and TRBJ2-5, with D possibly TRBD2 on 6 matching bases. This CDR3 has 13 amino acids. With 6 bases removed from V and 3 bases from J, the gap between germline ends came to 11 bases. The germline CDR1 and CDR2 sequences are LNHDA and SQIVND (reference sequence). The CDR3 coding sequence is TGTGCCAGTAGCCCGGGCGGGGAAGAGACCCAGTACTTC. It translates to CASSPGGEETQYF.

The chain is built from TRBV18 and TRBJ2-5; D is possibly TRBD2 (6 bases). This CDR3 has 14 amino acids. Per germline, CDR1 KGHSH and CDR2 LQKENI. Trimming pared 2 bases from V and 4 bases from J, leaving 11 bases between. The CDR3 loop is CASSPNGGGETQYF. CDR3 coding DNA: TGTGCCAGCTCACCAAACGGGGGAGGAGAGACCCAGTACTTC.